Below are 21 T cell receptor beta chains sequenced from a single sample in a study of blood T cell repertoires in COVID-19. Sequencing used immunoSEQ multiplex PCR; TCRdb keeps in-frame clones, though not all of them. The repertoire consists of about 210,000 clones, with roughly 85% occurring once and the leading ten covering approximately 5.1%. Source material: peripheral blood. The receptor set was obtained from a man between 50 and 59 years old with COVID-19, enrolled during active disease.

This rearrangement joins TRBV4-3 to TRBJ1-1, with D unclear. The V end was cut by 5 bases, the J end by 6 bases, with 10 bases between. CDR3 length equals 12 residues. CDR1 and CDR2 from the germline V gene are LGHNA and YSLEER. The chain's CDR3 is CASSARHSEAFF. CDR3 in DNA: TGCGCCAGCAGCGCAAGACATTCTGAAGCTTTCTTT.

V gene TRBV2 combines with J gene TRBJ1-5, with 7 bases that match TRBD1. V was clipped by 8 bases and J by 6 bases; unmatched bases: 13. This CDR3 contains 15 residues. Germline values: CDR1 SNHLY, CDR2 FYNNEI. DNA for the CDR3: TGTGCCAGCGGAAAGGAGGGGGCTCGGGCTCAGCCCCAGCATTTT. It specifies CASGKEGARAQPQHF.

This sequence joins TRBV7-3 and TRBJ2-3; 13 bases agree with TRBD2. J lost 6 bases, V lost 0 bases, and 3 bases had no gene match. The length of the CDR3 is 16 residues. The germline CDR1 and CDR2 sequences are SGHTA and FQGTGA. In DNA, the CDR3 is TGTGCCAGCAGCTTAACAGGGACTAGCGGGGTGGATACGCAGTATTTT. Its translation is CASSLTGTSGVDTQYF.

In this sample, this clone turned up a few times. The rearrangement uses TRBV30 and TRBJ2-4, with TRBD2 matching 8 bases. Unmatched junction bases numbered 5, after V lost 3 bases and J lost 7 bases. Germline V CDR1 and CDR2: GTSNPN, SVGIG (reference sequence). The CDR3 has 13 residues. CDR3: CAWSRGGLNIQYF. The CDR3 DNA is TGTGCCTGGAGCCGGGGGGGCCTGAACATTCAGTACTTC.

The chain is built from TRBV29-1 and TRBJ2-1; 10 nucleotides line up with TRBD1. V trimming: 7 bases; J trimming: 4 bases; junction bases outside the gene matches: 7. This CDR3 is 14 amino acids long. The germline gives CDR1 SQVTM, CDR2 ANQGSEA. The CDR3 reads CSARGTGAYNEQFF. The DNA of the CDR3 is TGCAGCGCCAGAGGGACAGGGGCGTACAATGAGCAGTTCTTC.

The CDR3 DNA follows: TGTGCCAGCAAAATCACAGGGGGCCTCACTGAAGCTTTCTTT. Its protein is CASKITGGLTEAFF. The chain uses TRBV3-1 (or the pseudogene TRBV3-2) and TRBJ1-1, with 9 nucleotides matching TRBD1. Germline-derived CDR1 and CDR2 are LGHDT and YNNKEL (reference sequence). The trim removed 7 bases at V and 4 bases at J, leaving 7 bases unmatched. The CDR3 sequence is 14 residues long.

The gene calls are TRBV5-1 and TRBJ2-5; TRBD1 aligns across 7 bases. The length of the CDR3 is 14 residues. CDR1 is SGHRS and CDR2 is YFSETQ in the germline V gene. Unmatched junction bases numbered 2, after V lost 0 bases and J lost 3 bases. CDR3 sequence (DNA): TGCGCCAGCAGCTTGGGACAGGGAGAAGAGACCCAGTACTTC. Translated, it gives CASSLGQGEETQYF.

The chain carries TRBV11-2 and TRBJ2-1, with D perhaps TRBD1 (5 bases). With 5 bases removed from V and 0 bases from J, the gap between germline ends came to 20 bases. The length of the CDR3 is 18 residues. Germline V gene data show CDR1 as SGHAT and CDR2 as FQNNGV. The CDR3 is CASSLTPQGPSSYNEQFF. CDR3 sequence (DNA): TGTGCCAGCAGCCTCACCCCCCAGGGTCCGAGCTCCTACAATGAGCAGTTCTTC.

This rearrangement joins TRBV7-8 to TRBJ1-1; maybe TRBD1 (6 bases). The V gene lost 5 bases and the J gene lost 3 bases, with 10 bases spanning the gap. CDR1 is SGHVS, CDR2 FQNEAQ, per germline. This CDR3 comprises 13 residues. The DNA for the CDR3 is TGTGCCAGCAGCCAAGGGGGGGACACTGAAGCTTTCTTT. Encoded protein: CASSQGGDTEAFF.

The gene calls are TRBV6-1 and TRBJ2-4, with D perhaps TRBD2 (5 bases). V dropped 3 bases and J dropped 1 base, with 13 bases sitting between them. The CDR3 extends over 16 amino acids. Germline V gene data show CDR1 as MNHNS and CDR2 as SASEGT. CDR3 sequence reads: CASSETGVTAKNIQYF. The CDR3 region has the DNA TGTGCCAGCAGTGAGACCGGGGTCACTGCCAAAAACATTCAGTACTTC.

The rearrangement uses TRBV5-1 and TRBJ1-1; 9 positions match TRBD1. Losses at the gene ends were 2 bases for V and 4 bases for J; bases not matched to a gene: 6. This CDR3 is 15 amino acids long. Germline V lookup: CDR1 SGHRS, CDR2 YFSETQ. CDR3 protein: CASSLLTGGGTEAFF. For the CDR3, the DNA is TGCGCCAGCAGCTTACTAACAGGGGGCGGCACTGAAGCTTTCTTT.

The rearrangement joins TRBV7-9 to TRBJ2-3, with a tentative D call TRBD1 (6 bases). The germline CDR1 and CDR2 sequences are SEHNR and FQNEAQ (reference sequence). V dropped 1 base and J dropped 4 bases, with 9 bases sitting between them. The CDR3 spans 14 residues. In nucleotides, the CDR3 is TGTGCCAGCAGCTTAGACAGGGTGTCAGATACGCAGTATTTT. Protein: CASSLDRVSDTQYF.

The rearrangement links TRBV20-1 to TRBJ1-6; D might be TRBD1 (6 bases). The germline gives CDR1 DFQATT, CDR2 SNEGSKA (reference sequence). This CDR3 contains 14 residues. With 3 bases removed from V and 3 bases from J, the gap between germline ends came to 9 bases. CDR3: CSASTGNYNSPLHF. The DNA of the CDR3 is TGCAGTGCTAGTACAGGGAACTATAATTCACCCCTCCACTTT.

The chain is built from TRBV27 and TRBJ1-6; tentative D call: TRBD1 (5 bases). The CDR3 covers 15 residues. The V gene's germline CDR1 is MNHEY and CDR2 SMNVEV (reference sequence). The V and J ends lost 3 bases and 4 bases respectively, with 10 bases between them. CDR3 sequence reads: CASSFRQLYNSPLHF. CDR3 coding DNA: TGTGCCAGCAGTTTCCGACAGCTGTATAATTCACCCCTCCACTTT.

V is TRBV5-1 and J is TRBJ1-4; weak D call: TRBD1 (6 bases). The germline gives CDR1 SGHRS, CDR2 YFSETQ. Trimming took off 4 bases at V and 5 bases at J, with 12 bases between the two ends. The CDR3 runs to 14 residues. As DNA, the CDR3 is TGCGCCAGCAGCCGAGGGGGGGACAATGAAAAACTGTTTTTT. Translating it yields CASSRGGDNEKLFF.

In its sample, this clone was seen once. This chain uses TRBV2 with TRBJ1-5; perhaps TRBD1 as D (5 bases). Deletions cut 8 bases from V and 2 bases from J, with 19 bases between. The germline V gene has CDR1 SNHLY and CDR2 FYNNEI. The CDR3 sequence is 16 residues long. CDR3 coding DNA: TGTGCCAGCGGCCCAGGGCGGGGTAGGGGCAATCAGCCCCAGCATTTT. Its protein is CASGPGRGRGNQPQHF.

This chain's CDR3 is CASSPGQGVYNEQFF. CDR3 coding DNA: TGCGCCAGCAGCCCGGGACAGGGGGTTTACAATGAGCAGTTCTTC. The rearrangement links TRBV5-1 to TRBJ2-1; 11 bases fit TRBD1. With 4 bases clipped from V and 4 bases from J, the junction kept 4 bases outside the gene matches. CDR1 and CDR2 from the germline V gene are SGHRS and YFSETQ. This CDR3 spans 15 amino acids.

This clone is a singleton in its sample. CDR3 DNA sequence: TGTGCCAGCAGCTTAACACGGAGCGGGGGCCAAAGGAATGAGCAGTTCTTC. It encodes CASSLTRSGGQRNEQFF. V usage is TRBV7-3 and J usage is TRBJ2-1; TRBD2 agrees at 8 bases. The CDR3 covers 17 residues. V dropped 0 bases and J dropped 7; count of bases not matched to a gene: 11. Germline V gene lookup returns CDR1 SGHTA and CDR2 FQGTGA. The whole variable domain, remainder taken from reference TRBV7-3 and TRBJ2-1, is GAGVSQTPSNKVTEKGKYVELRCDPISGHTALYWYRQSLGQGPEFLIYFQGTGAADDSGLPNDRFFAVRPEGSVSTLKIQRTERGDSAVYLCASSLTRSGGQRNEQFFGPGTRLTVL.

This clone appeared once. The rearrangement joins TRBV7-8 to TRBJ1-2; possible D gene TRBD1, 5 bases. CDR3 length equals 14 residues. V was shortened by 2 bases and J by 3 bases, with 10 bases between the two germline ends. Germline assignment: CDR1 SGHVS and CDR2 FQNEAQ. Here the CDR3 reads CASSLSDRDYGYTF. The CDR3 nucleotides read TGTGCCAGCAGCTTAAGTGACAGAGACTATGGCTACACCTTC.

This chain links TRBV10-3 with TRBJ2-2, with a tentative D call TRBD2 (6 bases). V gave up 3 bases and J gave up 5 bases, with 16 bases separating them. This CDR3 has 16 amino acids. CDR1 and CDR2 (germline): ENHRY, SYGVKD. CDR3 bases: TGTGCCATCAGTGAACTAGGGACTCCCTCAACCGGGGAGCTGTTTTTT. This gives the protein CAISELGTPSTGELFF.

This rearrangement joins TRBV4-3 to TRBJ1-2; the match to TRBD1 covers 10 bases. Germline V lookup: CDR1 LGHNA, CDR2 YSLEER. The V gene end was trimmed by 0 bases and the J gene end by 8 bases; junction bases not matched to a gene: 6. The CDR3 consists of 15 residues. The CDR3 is CASSQDRGTGVGYTF. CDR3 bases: TGCGCCAGCAGCCAAGATCGCGGGACAGGGGTCGGCTACACCTTC.